These 31 T cell receptor beta chains were sequenced from one sample in a study of cytomegalovirus exposure and HLA in healthy donors. The PCR was carried out with 60 Vbeta primers and 13 Jbeta primers. Using immunoSEQ multiplex PCR, the repertoire was profiled, and TCRdb retains in-frame clones only, with some absent. The sample includes about 210,000 clones, roughly 84% seen only once; the top ten take about 0.25%. The sequenced sample was PBMCs. The receptors stem from a girl aged 2-15 years in good health and CMV-seronegative.

This chain joins TRBV19 and TRBJ2-7, with 7 bases fitting TRBD2. The CDR3 runs 15 residues. V lost 4 bases, J lost 5 bases, and 11 bases stayed unmatched. Germline V lookup: CDR1 LNHDA, CDR2 SQIVND (reference sequence). CDR3: CASSTDSGGRNEQYF. The CDR3 DNA follows: TGTGCCAGTAGTACCGATTCGGGGGGAAGAAACGAGCAGTACTTC. The whole variable domain, remainder taken from reference TRBV19 and TRBJ2-7, is DGGITQSPKYLFRKEGQNVTLSCEQNLNHDAMYWYRQDPGQGLRLIYYSQIVNDFQKGDIAEGYSVSREKKESFPLTVTSAQKNPTAFYLCASSTDSGGRNEQYFGPGTRLTVT.

This clone was observed once. The junction and the germline gene differ at one end; a read error may be behind it. The gene calls are TRBV7-9 and TRBJ2-1, with 14 bases aligning to TRBD2. CDR1 and CDR2 (germline): SEHNR, FQNEAQ (reference sequence). The CDR3 is 15 amino acids. CDR3 sequence: CSSSLAGLAGDEQFF. The DNA for the CDR3 is TGTTCCAGCAGCTTAGCGGGACTAGCGGGAGATGAGCAGTTCTTC.

In DNA form, the CDR3 reads TGTGCCAGCAGCTTAGTTTCGGGGTCCGGCAATCAGCCCCAGCATTTT. Translated: CASSLVSGSGNQPQHF. The rearrangement joins TRBV7-9 to TRBJ1-5, with D unresolved. The CDR3 is made up of 16 amino acids. CDR1 and CDR2 (germline): SEHNR, FQNEAQ (reference sequence). Trimming removed 1 base from V and 2 bases from J, with 12 bases in between.

The V gene is TRBV6-5, the J gene TRBJ1-1; maybe TRBD1 (6 bases). V gave up 6 bases and J gave up 4 bases, with 15 bases separating them. From germline, CDR1 is MNHEY and CDR2 SVGAGI. The CDR3 has 14 residues. The CDR3 region is CASRQGGDRTEAFF. The CDR3 nucleotides read TGTGCCAGCAGACAAGGGGGGGATCGCACTGAAGCTTTCTTT.

V usage is TRBV7-9 and J usage is TRBJ2-1; D possibly corresponds to TRBD1 (6 bases). In germline, CDR1 is SEHNR, CDR2 FQNEAQ (reference sequence). The V and J ends lost 5 bases and 7 bases respectively, with 18 bases between them. The CDR3 sequence is 15 residues long. The CDR3 protein is CASSRNRVSVNEQFF. CDR3 DNA sequence: TGTGCCAGCAGCCGCAACAGGGTTAGCGTAAATGAGCAGTTCTTC.

The table lists this clone with a few counts. The rearrangement links TRBV27 to TRBJ2-5; a possible D gene is TRBD1 (5 bases). Germline values: CDR1 MNHEY, CDR2 SMNVEV (reference sequence). The CDR3 is 14 amino acids. V was pared by 5 bases and J by 5 bases, with 15 bases between. The CDR3 nucleotides read TGTGCCAGCAGTCCCTGGGGCCCGAGTGAGACCCAGTACTTC. Its translation: CASSPWGPSETQYF.

The gene calls are TRBV10-2 and TRBJ2-6; 7 bases map to TRBD2. Germline V gives CDR1 WSHSY, CDR2 SAAADI. This CDR3 is 14 amino acids long. V was pared by 8 bases and J by 0 bases, with 1 base of the junction left unmatched. CDR3: CASWTSSGANVLTF. The CDR3 DNA reads as TGCGCCAGCTGGACTAGCTCTGGGGCCAACGTCCTGACTTTC.

The chain links TRBV6-1 to TRBJ2-1, with 8 bases fitting TRBD2. The ends lost 4 bases at V and 6 bases at J; junction bases unmatched: 5. Germline values: CDR1 MNHNS, CDR2 SASEGT. This CDR3 comprises 14 residues. CDR3 in amino acids: CASSVFLAGNEQFF. The DNA for the CDR3 is TGTGCCAGCAGTGTGTTTCTAGCGGGCAATGAGCAGTTCTTC.

The chain joins TRBV4-2 to TRBJ2-7; the match to TRBD2 covers 9 bases. With 2 bases clipped from V and 3 bases from J, the junction kept 2 bases outside the gene matches. CDR3 size: 14 residues. Germline V gives CDR1 LGHNA, CDR2 YNFKEQ. The CDR3 bases are TGTGCCAGCAGCCAAAGCGGGGGGAACTACGAGCAGTACTTC. Translating gives CASSQSGGNYEQYF.

This chain links TRBV20-1 with TRBJ2-2, with no clear D. This CDR3 region has 11 residues. Trimming stripped 3 bases from V and 5 bases from J, with 4 bases between. Germline CDR1 DFQATT, CDR2 SNEGSKA (reference sequence). The CDR3 DNA reads TGCAGTGCTAGCAGAACCGGGGAGCTGTTTTTT. Protein product: CSASRTGELFF.

The rearrangement joins TRBV18 to TRBJ1-1; no reliable D call. This CDR3 is built from 15 residues. Trimming pared 2 bases from V and 5 bases from J, leaving 15 bases between. Germline V gene data show CDR1 as KGHSH and CDR2 as LQKENI. The CDR3: CASSPVSDPPTEAFF. CDR3 nucleotides: TGTGCCAGCTCACCAGTGTCAGATCCGCCGACTGAAGCTTTCTTT. Based on the CDR3 plus reference TRBV18 and TRBJ1-1, the full variable domain is NAGVMQNPRHLVRRRGQEARLRCSPMKGHSHVYWYRQLPEEGLKFMVYLQKENIIDESGMPKERFSAEFPKEGPSILRIQQVVRGDSAAYFCASSPVSDPPTEAFFGQGTRLTVV.

This sequence joins TRBV6-1 and TRBJ2-2, with 7 positions matching TRBD2. The V and J ends lost 5 bases and 2 bases, in that order; junction bases with no gene match: 5. Per germline, CDR1 MNHNS and CDR2 SASEGT. This CDR3 comprises 15 residues. The CDR3 DNA is TGTGCCAGCAGTCACCGGGACTACAACACCGGGGAGCTGTTTTTT. Translated: CASSHRDYNTGELFF.

V gene TRBV6-5 combines with J gene TRBJ1-1, with D perhaps TRBD1 (5 bases). This CDR3 contains 14 residues. Per germline, CDR1 MNHEY and CDR2 SVGAGI. V lost 3 bases, J lost 1 base, and 9 bases lay in between. CDR3 nucleotide sequence: TGTGCCAGCAGTTATTGGCAGGGGAACACTGAAGCTTTCTTT. It codes for CASSYWQGNTEAFF.

The J gene is TRBJ2-7, the V gene TRBV5-1, with 7 bases aligning to TRBD1. The CDR3 has 14 amino acids. Germline CDR1 is SGHRS and CDR2 is YFSETQ. V shed 0 bases and J 2 bases; nucleotides not matched to a gene: 2. CDR3 nucleotide sequence: TGCGCCAGCAGCTTGGAACAGGGGCCCTACGAGCAGTACTTC. Translating gives CASSLEQGPYEQYF.

The chain is built from TRBV7-8 and TRBJ1-1; no clear D. The CDR3 spans 13 residues. Germline loops: CDR1 SGHVS, CDR2 FQNEAQ. V was clipped by 7 bases and J by 8 bases, with 17 bases between them. The CDR3, as DNA: TGTGCCAGCACCCCAAGGACGGGAAAAGAAGCTTTCTTT. It codes for CASTPRTGKEAFF.

The CDR3 DNA is TGTGCCAGCAGCTCACGACTTGAAGTGGCCCACAATGAGCAGTTCTTC. It yields the protein CASSSRLEVAHNEQFF. The gene calls are TRBV7-9 and TRBJ2-1, with D unresolved. This CDR3 is 16 amino acids long. The germline V gene encodes CDR1 SEHNR and CDR2 FQNEAQ (reference sequence). Trimming left V 4 bases short and J 5 bases short, with 18 bases between.

This rearrangement joins TRBV4-2 to TRBJ2-3, with D possibly being TRBD2 (7 bases). Trimming cost V 0 bases and J 2 bases, with 9 bases left between them. This CDR3 spans 15 amino acids. The V gene's germline CDR1 is LGHNA and CDR2 YNFKEQ. The CDR3 sequence: CASSQEGGPTDTQYF. The DNA of the CDR3 is TGTGCCAGCAGCCAAGAGGGGGGGCCCACAGATACGCAGTATTTT.

This clone occurred a few times. V usage is TRBV5-5 and J usage is TRBJ2-7, with D possibly TRBD2 on 7 matching bases. The CDR3 sequence is 15 residues long. V dropped 0 bases and J dropped 3 bases, with 13 bases sitting between them. Germline V gene sequence: CDR1 SGHKS, CDR2 YYEKEE (reference sequence). The CDR3 region is CASSLAGGGSYEQYF. CDR3 in DNA: TGTGCCAGCAGCTTGGCGGGGGGCGGGAGCTACGAGCAGTACTTC.

The chain is built from TRBV29-1 and TRBJ2-1; TRBD1 is a possible D gene (5 bases). Per germline, CDR1 SQVTM and CDR2 ANQGSEA. The CDR3 is 13 residues long. V was shortened by 4 bases and J by 0 bases, with 7 bases between the two germline ends. CDR3 nucleotide sequence: TGCAGCGTTGCGGACAACTCCTACAATGAGCAGTTCTTC. Translating it yields CSVADNSYNEQFF.

The chain employs TRBV7-9 and TRBJ1-2; 9 positions agree with TRBD1. The V segment lost 3 bases and the J segment 6 bases; nucleotides outside the gene matches: 5. Germline lookup yields CDR1 SEHNR and CDR2 FQNEAQ (reference sequence). The CDR3 runs to 14 residues. CDR3 nucleotide sequence: TGTGCCAGCAGCTTGGGGACAGGGAGGGATGGCTACACCTTC. This encodes CASSLGTGRDGYTF.

V gene TRBV9 combines with J gene TRBJ2-1, with D perhaps matching TRBD2 (5 bases). The V end was cut by 0 bases, the J end by 7 bases, with 14 bases between. The V gene's germline CDR1 is SGDLS and CDR2 YYNGEE. The CDR3 has 15 amino acids. CDR3 in amino acids: CASSVVAGQLNEQFF. CDR3 nucleotide sequence: TGTGCCAGCAGCGTAGTGGCGGGCCAACTTAATGAGCAGTTCTTC. The entire variable domain, with the rest obtained from reference TRBV9 and TRBJ2-1, is as follows: DSGVTQTPKHLITATGQRVTLRCSPRSGDLSVYWYQQSLDQGLQFLIQYYNGEERAKGNILERFSAQQFPDLHSELNLSSLELGDSALYFCASSVVAGQLNEQFFGPGTRLTVL.

The rearrangement links TRBV13 to TRBJ2-2; perhaps TRBD2 as D (5 bases). The CDR3 is 15 amino acids. CDR1 PRHDT and CDR2 FYEKMQ come from the germline V gene (reference sequence). V lost 0 bases to trimming and J lost 2 bases, with 7 bases between them. The chain's CDR3 is CASSLGAENTGELFF. The CDR3 coding sequence is TGTGCCAGCAGCTTAGGAGCGGAAAACACCGGGGAGCTGTTTTTT.

The chain employs TRBV2 and TRBJ1-3; 7 nucleotides align to TRBD1. Germline V gene data show CDR1 as SNHLY and CDR2 as FYNNEI. The CDR3 contains 16 residues. The V gene end was trimmed by 4 bases and the J gene end by 0 bases; junction bases not matched to a gene: 6. CDR3 coding DNA: TGTGCCAGCAGTGTTATCTGGGACAGCTCTGGAAACACCATATATTTT. Translation: CASSVIWDSSGNTIYF.

The V gene is TRBV10-3, the J gene TRBJ2-1; D uncertain. CDR1 is ENHRY and CDR2 is SYGVKD in the germline V gene. Between the trimmed V and J ends, which lost 0 bases and 9 bases, there was a span of 3 bases. This CDR3 is built from 11 residues. CDR3 nucleotides: TGTGCCATCAGTGAGTCCCGTGAGCAGTTCTTC. Its translation is CAISESREQFF.

This chain joins TRBV7-9 and TRBJ1-5; TRBD1 matches at 7 bases. The CDR3 extends over 15 amino acids. The germline CDR1 and CDR2 sequences are SEHNR and FQNEAQ (reference sequence). The V segment lost 4 bases and the J segment 4 bases; nucleotides outside the gene matches: 7. The CDR3, as DNA: TGTGCCAGCAGCTCCCAGGGGACAGCTAATCAGCCCCAGCATTTT. Its translation is CASSSQGTANQPQHF.

The chain combines TRBV9 with TRBJ2-1; 7 nucleotides match TRBD2. This CDR3 is 17 amino acids long. V lost 3 bases and J lost 0; bases outside the gene matches: 9. Germline V gives CDR1 SGDLS, CDR2 YYNGEE. CDR3 in amino acids: CASSAHGRESSYNEQFF. The CDR3 coding sequence is TGTGCCAGCAGCGCACACGGGCGGGAGAGCTCCTACAATGAGCAGTTCTTC.

V gene TRBV29-1 combines with J gene TRBJ2-7, with 12 bases lining up with TRBD2. V shed 0 bases and J 2 bases; nucleotides not matched to a gene: 8. CDR3 size: 17 residues. Germline-derived CDR1 and CDR2 are SQVTM and ANQGSEA. CDR3: CSVEDGRGLAGPYEQYF. The CDR3 DNA follows: TGCAGCGTTGAAGATGGCAGGGGACTAGCGGGCCCCTACGAGCAGTACTTC.

The genes are TRBV7-9 and TRBJ1-3, with TRBD1 identical over 8 bases. This CDR3 spans 15 amino acids. Germline CDR1 SEHNR, CDR2 FQNEAQ (reference sequence). J was trimmed by 8 bases and V by 4 bases; bases with no gene match: 10. In nucleotides, the CDR3 is TGTGCCAGCAGCTCGAACAGGGGGAAATTGGACACCATATATTTT. Translated, it gives CASSSNRGKLDTIYF.

The chain couples TRBV4-1 to TRBJ2-5; D is undetermined. The V and J ends lost 2 bases and 0 bases respectively, with 10 bases between them. The CDR3 spans 15 residues. Germline loops: CDR1 MGHRA, CDR2 YSYEKL. The CDR3 nucleotides read TGCGCCAGCAGCCAAACCACTGTGTACCAAGAGACCCAGTACTTC. Its translation is CASSQTTVYQETQYF.

This clone was detected once. The chain's CDR3 is CASSLRGGESPLHF. CDR3 nucleotide sequence: TGTGCCAGCAGCTTAAGGGGGGGTGAGTCACCCCTCCACTTT. The chain links TRBV5-6 to TRBJ1-6; TRBD1 is a possible D gene (6 bases). From germline, CDR1 is SGHDT and CDR2 YYEEEE. Trimming took off 2 bases at V and 10 bases at J, with 13 bases between the two ends. CDR3 size: 14 residues.

Of note for this clone: This sample also contains other DNA sequences that code for the same CDR3. The chain employs TRBV6-5 and TRBJ2-7; the D gene is possibly TRBD2 (6 bases). Germline-derived CDR1 and CDR2 are MNHEY and SVGAGI. Trimming cost V 2 bases and J 2 bases, with 7 bases left between them. The CDR3 contains 13 residues. This chain's CDR3 is CASSYGGTYEQYF. The CDR3 nucleotides read TGTGCCAGCAGTTACGGAGGGACCTACGAGCAGTACTTC.